This is a list of T cell receptor beta chains from one sample in a study of cytomegalovirus exposure and HLA in healthy donors. Some clones are missing from TCRdb's copy, which holds only in-frame ones; the method was immunoSEQ multiplex PCR. Altogether over 120,000 clones are present, roughly 89% being singletons, with the ten largest covering about 10%. The material sequenced was PBMCs. Receptors were obtained from a woman younger than 35 in good health and CMV-seropositive. CDR3s include the opening cysteine and the closing phenylalanine or tryptophan. A D gene is named only where the DNA matches it firmly. Clone size, where shown, is once, few, many, or a class for clones that have expanded.

TRBV5-5,.,.,TRBJ2-5,CASSFEGSRGDMWPQYF,TGTGCCAGCAGCTTCGAAGGTAGTCGTGGGGACATGTGGCCCCAGTACTTC
TRBV2,.,.,TRBJ1-3,CASSEALGGSGNTIYF,TGTGCCAGCAGTGAAGCGCTGGGAGGCTCTGGAAACACCATATATTTT
TRBV30,.,TRBD2,TRBJ2-5,CAWSAGAGVQGTQYF,TGTGCCTGGAGCGCAGGAGCGGGGGTCCAAGGGACCCAGTACTTC
TRBV7-9,.,TRBD1,TRBJ1-1,CASSLGGTGNTEAFF,TGTGCCAGCAGCTTAGGCGGGACAGGGAACACTGAAGCTTTCTTT
TRBV19,.,.,TRBJ2-7,CASSIGAGEQYF,TGTGCCAGTAGTATAGGAGCCGGCGAGCAGTACTTC
TRBV4-2,.,TRBD2,TRBJ2-6,CASSQDAASGGFSGANVLTF,TGTGCCAGCAGCCAAGATGCGGCTAGCGGGGGGTTTTCTGGGGCCAACGTCCTGACTTTC
TRBV5-6,.,.,TRBJ2-1,CASSLANEQFF,TGTGCCAGCAGCTTGGCTAATGAGCAGTTCTTC
TRBV28,.,.,TRBJ2-3,CASSLMAGATDTQYF,TGTGCCAGCAGTTTGATGGCAGGGGCAACAGATACGCAGTATTTT
TRBV4-2,.,TRBD1,TRBJ1-4,CASSKGQEAEKLFF,TGTGCCAGCAGCAAGGGACAGGAGGCGGAAAAACTGTTTTTT
TRBV5-6,.,TRBD1,TRBJ1-3,CASSIRDRDTIYF,TGTGCCAGCAGCATCCGGGACAGAGACACCATATATTTT
TRBV30,.,TRBD2,TRBJ2-1,CASRGVVNEQFF,TGTGCCTCGCGGGGGGTGGTCAATGAGCAGTTCTTC
TRBV30,.,.,TRBJ1-1,CAWSALTGRVTEAFF,TGTGCCTGGAGTGCCCTCACCGGGAGGGTCACTGAAGCTTTCTTT
TRBV7-9,.,TRBD1,TRBJ2-2,CASSNTGGRRTGELFF,TGTGCCAGCAGCAACACAGGGGGCAGGAGGACCGGGGAGCTGTTTTTT
TRBV18,few,.,TRBJ1-5,CASSSLGTSDQPQHF,TGTGCCAGCTCAAGTTTGGGGACTAGTGATCAGCCCCAGCATTTT
TRBV7-2,few,.,TRBJ1-5,CASSLAGGQPQHF,TGTGCCAGCAGCCTAGCCGGGGGTCAGCCCCAGCATTTT
TRBV6-1,.,.,TRBJ2-7,CASSETQGPYEQYF,TGTGCCAGCAGTGAGACCCAGGGCCCCTACGAGCAGTACTTC
TRBV28,.,.,TRBJ2-1,CASSLTEEQFF,TGTGCCAGCAGTTTGACAGAGGAGCAGTTCTTC
TRBV4-1,.,TRBD1,TRBJ1-5,CASSQWPGQETNQPQHF,TGCGCCAGCAGCCAGTGGCCGGGACAGGAGACAAATCAGCCCCAGCATTTT
TRBV10-3,.,TRBD1,TRBJ2-6,CAIRGQGAGANVLTF,TGTGCCATCAGAGGACAGGGAGCTGGGGCCAACGTCCTGACTTTC
TRBV2,.,TRBD1,TRBJ2-3,CASSAGTGIIDTQYF,TGTGCCAGCAGTGCCGGGACAGGGATTATAGATACGCAGTATTTT
TRBV4-3,few,TRBD1,TRBJ2-7,CASSQDRQGAYEQYF,TGCGCCAGCAGCCAAGATAGACAGGGGGCCTACGAGCAGTACTTC
TRBV27,.,TRBD1,TRBJ1-1,CASSTGQGVSGEAFF,TGTGCCAGCAGTACAGGACAGGGTGTTAGTGGGGAAGCTTTCTTT
TRBV6-4,.,TRBD2,TRBJ2-1,CASSARLAGGLFNEQFF,TGTGCCAGCAGTGCGAGACTAGCGGGGGGGCTTTTCAATGAGCAGTTCTTC
TRBV27,.,.,TRBJ2-7,CASSLVSSYEQYF,TGTGCCAGCAGTTTAGTGAGCTCCTACGAGCAGTACTTC
TRBV9,.,TRBD2,TRBJ2-7,CASSPGGPAYEQYF,TGTGCCAGCAGCCCGGGGGGGCCAGCCTACGAGCAGTACTTC
TRBV7-9,.,TRBD1,TRBJ1-2,CASSLPLGQAIYGYTF,TGTGCCAGCAGCTTACCCCTGGGACAGGCGATCTATGGCTACACCTTC
TRBV7-9,.,.,TRBJ2-7,CASSTASYAGPEQYF,TGTGCCAGCAGCACCGCGTCGTACGCGGGGCCCGAGCAGTACTTC
TRBV7-9,.,.,TRBJ2-1,CASSYSSYNEQFF,TGTGCCAGCAGCTATTCTTCCTACAATGAGCAGTTCTTC
TRBV28,.,.,TRBJ1-4,CASSPPPHSHLEKLFF,TGTGCCAGCAGTCCACCCCCCCACTCCCATCTCGAAAAACTGTTTTTT
TRBV7-2,.,TRBD1,TRBJ1-2,CASSRDRNYGYTF,TGTGCCAGCAGCCGGGACAGGAACTATGGCTACACCTTC
TRBV19,.,TRBD1,TRBJ2-7,CASSPGQGSVQYF,TGTGCCAGTAGTCCCGGACAGGGCAGCGTACAGTACTTC
TRBV30,.,TRBD1,TRBJ2-5,CAWRPGQGRETQYF,TGTGCCTGGAGGCCGGGACAGGGAAGGGAGACCCAGTACTTC
TRBV28,.,TRBD1,TRBJ1-5,CASSLLWGQGDQPQHF,TGTGCCAGCAGTTTGCTATGGGGACAGGGGGATCAGCCCCAGCATTTT
TRBV5-1,.,.,TRBJ2-1,CASSYGADEQFF,TGCGCCAGCAGCTACGGAGCGGATGAGCAGTTCTTC
TRBV10-3,.,TRBD2,TRBJ2-2,CAIGASAGTPGGGELFF,TGTGCCATCGGGGCGTCAGCGGGGACTCCCGGGGGCGGGGAGCTGTTTTTT
TRBV18,.,.,TRBJ1-2,CASSRSDTYGYTF,TGTGCCAGCTCACGTTCAGATACCTATGGCTACACCTTC
TRBV7-8,.,TRBD2,TRBJ2-2,CASSFERGGRNTGELFF,TGTGCCAGCAGCTTTGAGCGGGGGGGCCGGAACACCGGGGAGCTGTTTTTT
TRBV5-1,once,.,TRBJ1-6,CASSLGRGLVDSPLHF,TGCGCCAGCAGCTTGGGCAGGGGCCTTGTGGATTCACCCCTCCACTTT
TRBV4-1,.,.,TRBJ2-6,CASSLLAGANVLTF,TGCGCCAGCAGCCTACTAGCTGGGGCCAACGTCCTGACTTTC
TRBV19,.,TRBD1,TRBJ2-5,CASSIMTGKETQYF,TGTGCCAGTAGTATAATGACAGGGAAAGAGACCCAGTACTTC
TRBV19,once,.,TRBJ1-4,CASSSLGGEREKLFF,TGTGCCAGTAGTTCCCTTGGGGGCGAAAGGGAAAAACTGTTTTTT
TRBV5-6,once,TRBD2,TRBJ2-4,CASSPLAGGPAKNIQYF,TGTGCCAGCAGCCCCCTAGCGGGGGGCCCTGCCAAAAACATTCAGTACTTC
TRBV6-4,.,.,TRBJ2-1,CASSDSDIGEQFF,TGTGCCAGCAGTGACTCGGACATCGGGGAGCAGTTCTTC
TRBV18,.,TRBD2,TRBJ2-2,CASSPSGSTGELFF,TGTGCCAGCTCACCAAGCGGGAGCACCGGGGAGCTGTTTTTT
TRBV19,.,TRBD1,TRBJ2-7,CATRQGSYEQYF,TGTGCCACCAGACAGGGTTCCTACGAGCAGTACTTC
TRBV5-6,.,TRBD1,TRBJ2-4,CASSLRDSRNIQYF,TGTGCCAGCAGCTTAAGGGACAGCAGAAACATTCAGTACTTC
TRBV7-6,.,.,TRBJ2-1,CASSLGGRGVAYNEQFF,TGTGCCAGCAGCTTAGGAGGTCGCGGGGTGGCCTACAATGAGCAGTTCTTC
TRBV6-6,.,TRBD2,TRBJ2-5,CASSSTTSGETQYF,TGTGCCAGCAGTTCTACAACTAGCGGAGAGACCCAGTACTTC